Here is one T cell receptor (beta chain) with its context. Per the authors' pipeline: How many nucleated cells were present was estimated from reference gene primer amplification. Generated by immunoSEQ multiplex PCR, the TCRdb table keeps only in-frame clones and is missing some. The DNA gave D and trimming, while V, J and clone size come from that table. The repertoire holds roughly 190,000 clones, about 80% seen once, with roughly 9.4% in the top ten. This specimen belongs to a study of blood T cell repertoires in COVID-19. Study information: The origin of the acute and convalescent COVID-19 samples was the United States, Italy and Spain. The cDNA or gDNA used as material had been derived from T cells, B-cell-depleted T cells, or PBMCs.

This CDR3 is built from 17 residues. V was shortened by 5 bases and J by 6 bases, with 20 bases between the two germline ends. Germline CDR1 reads SGHTA; CDR2 reads FQGNSA. The source is a woman in her forties or fifties with active or convalescent COVID-19. This sequence joins TRBV7-2 and TRBJ1-6; tentatively, D is TRBD1 (5 bases). Sample: peripheral blood. The CDR3 nucleotides are TGTGCCAGCAGCGCATCTGCCCCCCCGCAGGGTAATTCACCCCTCCACTTT. Protein sequence: CASSASAPPQGNSPLHF.